This T cell receptor (beta chain) was sequenced during a study of T cells in Graves' hyperthyroidism and ophthalmopathy. Study summary: At initial diagnosis, before any treatment had begun, peripheral blood was obtained.

As for this clonotype: Just one base apart from a much larger clone, this may be a read error.

V lost 2 bases to trimming and J lost 1 base, with 6 bases between them. Germline values: CDR1 SGHDT, CDR2 YYEEEE. The CDR3 covers 13 residues. Using RNA transcripts as the source, TCR beta CDR3 regions were amplified. The HTBI primer set was used in a first-round RT-PCR of the TCR CDR3. TCRdb reanalysed the multiplex PCR reads using MiXCR and keeps one entry per CDR3 protein. Of about 720,000 distinct CDR3 sequences listed, roughly a sixth are singletons. The chain couples TRBV5-6 to TRBJ1-1; no firm D call. This clonotype originated in a woman aged 50 to 65 with Graves' hyperthyroidism that later progressed to Graves' ophthalmopathy. The sample comprised blood. CDR3 DNA: TGTGCCAGCAGCTTCGAGTCGAACACTGAAGCTTTCTTT. Protein sequence: CASSFESNTEAFF.